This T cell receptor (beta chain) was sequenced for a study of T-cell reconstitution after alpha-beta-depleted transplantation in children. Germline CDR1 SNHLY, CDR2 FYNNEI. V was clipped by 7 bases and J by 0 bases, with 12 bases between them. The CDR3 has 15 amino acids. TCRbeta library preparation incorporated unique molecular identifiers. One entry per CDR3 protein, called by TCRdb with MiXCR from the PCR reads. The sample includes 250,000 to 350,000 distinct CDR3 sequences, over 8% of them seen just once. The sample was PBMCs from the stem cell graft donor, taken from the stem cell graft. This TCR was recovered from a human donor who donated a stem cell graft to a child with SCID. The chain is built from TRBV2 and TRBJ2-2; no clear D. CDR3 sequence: CASKGIPSNTGELFF. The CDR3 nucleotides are TGTGCCAGCAAAGGAATCCCGTCGAACACCGGGGAGCTGTTTTTT.